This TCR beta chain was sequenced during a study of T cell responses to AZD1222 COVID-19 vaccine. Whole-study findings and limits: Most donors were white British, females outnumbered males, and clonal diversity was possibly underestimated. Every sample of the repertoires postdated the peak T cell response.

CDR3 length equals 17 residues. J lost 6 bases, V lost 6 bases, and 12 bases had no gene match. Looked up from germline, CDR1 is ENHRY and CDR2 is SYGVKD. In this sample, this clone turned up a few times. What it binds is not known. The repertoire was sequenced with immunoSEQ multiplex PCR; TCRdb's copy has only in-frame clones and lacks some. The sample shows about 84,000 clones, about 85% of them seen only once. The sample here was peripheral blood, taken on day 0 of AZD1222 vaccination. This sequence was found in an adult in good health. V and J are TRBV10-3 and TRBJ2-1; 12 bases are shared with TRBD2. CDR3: CAIRHPSGRATGNEQFF. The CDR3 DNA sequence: TGTGCCATCAGACACCCTAGCGGGAGGGCGACTGGCAATGAGCAGTTCTTC.